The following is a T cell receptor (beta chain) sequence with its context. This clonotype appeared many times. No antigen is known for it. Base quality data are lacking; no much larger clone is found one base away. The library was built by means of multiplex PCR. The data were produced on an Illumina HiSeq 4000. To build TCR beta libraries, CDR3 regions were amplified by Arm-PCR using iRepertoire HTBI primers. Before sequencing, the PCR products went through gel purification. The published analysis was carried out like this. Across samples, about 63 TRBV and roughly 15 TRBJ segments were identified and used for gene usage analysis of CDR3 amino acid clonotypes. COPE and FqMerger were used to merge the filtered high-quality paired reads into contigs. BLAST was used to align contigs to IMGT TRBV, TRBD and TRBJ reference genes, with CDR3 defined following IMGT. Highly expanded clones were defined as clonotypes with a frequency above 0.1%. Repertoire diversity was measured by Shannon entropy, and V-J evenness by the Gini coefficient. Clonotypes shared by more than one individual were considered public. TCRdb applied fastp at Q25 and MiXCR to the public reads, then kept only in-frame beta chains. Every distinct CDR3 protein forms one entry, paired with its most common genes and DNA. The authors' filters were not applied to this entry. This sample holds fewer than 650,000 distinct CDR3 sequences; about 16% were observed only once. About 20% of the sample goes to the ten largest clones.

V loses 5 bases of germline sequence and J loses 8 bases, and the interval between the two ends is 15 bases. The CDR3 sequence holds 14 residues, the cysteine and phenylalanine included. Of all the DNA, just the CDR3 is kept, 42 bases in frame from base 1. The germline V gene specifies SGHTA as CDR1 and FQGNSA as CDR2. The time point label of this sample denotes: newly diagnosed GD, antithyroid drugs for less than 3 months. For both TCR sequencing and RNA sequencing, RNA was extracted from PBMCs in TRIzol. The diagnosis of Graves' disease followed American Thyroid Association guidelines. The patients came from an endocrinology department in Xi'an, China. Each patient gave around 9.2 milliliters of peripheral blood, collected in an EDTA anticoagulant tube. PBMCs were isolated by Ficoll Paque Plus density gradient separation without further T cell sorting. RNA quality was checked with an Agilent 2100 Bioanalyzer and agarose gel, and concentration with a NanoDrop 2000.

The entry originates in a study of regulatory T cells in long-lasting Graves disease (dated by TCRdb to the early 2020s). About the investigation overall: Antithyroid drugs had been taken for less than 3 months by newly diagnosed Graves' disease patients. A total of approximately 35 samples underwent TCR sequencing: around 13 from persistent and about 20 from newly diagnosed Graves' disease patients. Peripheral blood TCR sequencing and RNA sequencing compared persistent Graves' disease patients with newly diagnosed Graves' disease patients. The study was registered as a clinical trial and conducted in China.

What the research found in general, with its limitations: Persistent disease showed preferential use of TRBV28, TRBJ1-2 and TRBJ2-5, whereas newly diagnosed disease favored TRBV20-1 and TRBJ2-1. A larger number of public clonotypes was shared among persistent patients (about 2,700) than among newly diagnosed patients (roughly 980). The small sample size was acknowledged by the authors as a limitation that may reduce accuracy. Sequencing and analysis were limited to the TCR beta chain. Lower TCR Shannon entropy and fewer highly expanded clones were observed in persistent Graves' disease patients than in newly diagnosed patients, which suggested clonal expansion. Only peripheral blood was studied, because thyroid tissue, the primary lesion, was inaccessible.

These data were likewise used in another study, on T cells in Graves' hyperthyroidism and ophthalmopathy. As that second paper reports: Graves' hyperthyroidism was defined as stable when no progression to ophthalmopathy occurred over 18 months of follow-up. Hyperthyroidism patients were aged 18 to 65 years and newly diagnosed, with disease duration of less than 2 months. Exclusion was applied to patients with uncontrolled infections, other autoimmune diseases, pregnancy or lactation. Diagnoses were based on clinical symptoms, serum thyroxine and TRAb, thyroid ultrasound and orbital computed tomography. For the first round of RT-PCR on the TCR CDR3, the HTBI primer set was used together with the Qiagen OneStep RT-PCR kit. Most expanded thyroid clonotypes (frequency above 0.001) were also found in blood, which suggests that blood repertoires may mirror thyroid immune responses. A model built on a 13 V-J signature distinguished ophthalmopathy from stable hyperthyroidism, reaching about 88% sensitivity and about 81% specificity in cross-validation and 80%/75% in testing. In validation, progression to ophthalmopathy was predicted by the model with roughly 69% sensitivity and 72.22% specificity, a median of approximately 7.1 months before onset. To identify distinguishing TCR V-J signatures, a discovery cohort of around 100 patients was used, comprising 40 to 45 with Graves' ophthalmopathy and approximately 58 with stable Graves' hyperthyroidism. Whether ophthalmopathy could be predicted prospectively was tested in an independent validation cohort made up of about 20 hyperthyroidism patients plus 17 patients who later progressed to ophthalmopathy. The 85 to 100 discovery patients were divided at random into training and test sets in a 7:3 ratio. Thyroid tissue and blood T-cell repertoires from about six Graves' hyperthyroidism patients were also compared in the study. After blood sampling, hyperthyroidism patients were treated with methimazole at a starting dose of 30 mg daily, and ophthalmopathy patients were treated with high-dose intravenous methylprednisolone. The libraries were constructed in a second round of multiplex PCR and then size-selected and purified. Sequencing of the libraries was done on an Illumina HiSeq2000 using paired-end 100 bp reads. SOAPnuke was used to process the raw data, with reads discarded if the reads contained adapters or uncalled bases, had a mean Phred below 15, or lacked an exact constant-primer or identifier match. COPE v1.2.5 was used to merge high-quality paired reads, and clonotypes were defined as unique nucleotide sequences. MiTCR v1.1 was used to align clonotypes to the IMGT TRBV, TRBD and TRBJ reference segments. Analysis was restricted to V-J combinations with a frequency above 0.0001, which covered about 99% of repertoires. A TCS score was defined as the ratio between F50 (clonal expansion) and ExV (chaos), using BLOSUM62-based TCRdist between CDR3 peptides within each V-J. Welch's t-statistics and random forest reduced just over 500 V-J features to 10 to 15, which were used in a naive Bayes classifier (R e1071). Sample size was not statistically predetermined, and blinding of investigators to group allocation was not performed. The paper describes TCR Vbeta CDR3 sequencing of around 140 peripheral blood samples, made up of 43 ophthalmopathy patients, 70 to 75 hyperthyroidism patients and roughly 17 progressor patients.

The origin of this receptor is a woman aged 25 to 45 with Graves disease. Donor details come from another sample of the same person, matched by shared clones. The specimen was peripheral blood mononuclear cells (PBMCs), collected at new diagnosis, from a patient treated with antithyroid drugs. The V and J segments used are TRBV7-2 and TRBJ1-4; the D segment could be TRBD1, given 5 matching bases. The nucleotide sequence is TGTGCCAGCAGCACCGGGACCCCGGGAGAAAAACTGTTTTTT. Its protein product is CASSTGTPGEKLFF. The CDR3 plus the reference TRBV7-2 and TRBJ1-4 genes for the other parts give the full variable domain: GAGVSQSPSNKVTEKGKDVELRCDPISGHTALYWYRQSLGQGLEFLIYFQGNSAPDKSGLPSDRFSAERTGGSVSTLTIQRTQQEDSAVYLCASSTGTPGEKLFFGSGTQLSVL.